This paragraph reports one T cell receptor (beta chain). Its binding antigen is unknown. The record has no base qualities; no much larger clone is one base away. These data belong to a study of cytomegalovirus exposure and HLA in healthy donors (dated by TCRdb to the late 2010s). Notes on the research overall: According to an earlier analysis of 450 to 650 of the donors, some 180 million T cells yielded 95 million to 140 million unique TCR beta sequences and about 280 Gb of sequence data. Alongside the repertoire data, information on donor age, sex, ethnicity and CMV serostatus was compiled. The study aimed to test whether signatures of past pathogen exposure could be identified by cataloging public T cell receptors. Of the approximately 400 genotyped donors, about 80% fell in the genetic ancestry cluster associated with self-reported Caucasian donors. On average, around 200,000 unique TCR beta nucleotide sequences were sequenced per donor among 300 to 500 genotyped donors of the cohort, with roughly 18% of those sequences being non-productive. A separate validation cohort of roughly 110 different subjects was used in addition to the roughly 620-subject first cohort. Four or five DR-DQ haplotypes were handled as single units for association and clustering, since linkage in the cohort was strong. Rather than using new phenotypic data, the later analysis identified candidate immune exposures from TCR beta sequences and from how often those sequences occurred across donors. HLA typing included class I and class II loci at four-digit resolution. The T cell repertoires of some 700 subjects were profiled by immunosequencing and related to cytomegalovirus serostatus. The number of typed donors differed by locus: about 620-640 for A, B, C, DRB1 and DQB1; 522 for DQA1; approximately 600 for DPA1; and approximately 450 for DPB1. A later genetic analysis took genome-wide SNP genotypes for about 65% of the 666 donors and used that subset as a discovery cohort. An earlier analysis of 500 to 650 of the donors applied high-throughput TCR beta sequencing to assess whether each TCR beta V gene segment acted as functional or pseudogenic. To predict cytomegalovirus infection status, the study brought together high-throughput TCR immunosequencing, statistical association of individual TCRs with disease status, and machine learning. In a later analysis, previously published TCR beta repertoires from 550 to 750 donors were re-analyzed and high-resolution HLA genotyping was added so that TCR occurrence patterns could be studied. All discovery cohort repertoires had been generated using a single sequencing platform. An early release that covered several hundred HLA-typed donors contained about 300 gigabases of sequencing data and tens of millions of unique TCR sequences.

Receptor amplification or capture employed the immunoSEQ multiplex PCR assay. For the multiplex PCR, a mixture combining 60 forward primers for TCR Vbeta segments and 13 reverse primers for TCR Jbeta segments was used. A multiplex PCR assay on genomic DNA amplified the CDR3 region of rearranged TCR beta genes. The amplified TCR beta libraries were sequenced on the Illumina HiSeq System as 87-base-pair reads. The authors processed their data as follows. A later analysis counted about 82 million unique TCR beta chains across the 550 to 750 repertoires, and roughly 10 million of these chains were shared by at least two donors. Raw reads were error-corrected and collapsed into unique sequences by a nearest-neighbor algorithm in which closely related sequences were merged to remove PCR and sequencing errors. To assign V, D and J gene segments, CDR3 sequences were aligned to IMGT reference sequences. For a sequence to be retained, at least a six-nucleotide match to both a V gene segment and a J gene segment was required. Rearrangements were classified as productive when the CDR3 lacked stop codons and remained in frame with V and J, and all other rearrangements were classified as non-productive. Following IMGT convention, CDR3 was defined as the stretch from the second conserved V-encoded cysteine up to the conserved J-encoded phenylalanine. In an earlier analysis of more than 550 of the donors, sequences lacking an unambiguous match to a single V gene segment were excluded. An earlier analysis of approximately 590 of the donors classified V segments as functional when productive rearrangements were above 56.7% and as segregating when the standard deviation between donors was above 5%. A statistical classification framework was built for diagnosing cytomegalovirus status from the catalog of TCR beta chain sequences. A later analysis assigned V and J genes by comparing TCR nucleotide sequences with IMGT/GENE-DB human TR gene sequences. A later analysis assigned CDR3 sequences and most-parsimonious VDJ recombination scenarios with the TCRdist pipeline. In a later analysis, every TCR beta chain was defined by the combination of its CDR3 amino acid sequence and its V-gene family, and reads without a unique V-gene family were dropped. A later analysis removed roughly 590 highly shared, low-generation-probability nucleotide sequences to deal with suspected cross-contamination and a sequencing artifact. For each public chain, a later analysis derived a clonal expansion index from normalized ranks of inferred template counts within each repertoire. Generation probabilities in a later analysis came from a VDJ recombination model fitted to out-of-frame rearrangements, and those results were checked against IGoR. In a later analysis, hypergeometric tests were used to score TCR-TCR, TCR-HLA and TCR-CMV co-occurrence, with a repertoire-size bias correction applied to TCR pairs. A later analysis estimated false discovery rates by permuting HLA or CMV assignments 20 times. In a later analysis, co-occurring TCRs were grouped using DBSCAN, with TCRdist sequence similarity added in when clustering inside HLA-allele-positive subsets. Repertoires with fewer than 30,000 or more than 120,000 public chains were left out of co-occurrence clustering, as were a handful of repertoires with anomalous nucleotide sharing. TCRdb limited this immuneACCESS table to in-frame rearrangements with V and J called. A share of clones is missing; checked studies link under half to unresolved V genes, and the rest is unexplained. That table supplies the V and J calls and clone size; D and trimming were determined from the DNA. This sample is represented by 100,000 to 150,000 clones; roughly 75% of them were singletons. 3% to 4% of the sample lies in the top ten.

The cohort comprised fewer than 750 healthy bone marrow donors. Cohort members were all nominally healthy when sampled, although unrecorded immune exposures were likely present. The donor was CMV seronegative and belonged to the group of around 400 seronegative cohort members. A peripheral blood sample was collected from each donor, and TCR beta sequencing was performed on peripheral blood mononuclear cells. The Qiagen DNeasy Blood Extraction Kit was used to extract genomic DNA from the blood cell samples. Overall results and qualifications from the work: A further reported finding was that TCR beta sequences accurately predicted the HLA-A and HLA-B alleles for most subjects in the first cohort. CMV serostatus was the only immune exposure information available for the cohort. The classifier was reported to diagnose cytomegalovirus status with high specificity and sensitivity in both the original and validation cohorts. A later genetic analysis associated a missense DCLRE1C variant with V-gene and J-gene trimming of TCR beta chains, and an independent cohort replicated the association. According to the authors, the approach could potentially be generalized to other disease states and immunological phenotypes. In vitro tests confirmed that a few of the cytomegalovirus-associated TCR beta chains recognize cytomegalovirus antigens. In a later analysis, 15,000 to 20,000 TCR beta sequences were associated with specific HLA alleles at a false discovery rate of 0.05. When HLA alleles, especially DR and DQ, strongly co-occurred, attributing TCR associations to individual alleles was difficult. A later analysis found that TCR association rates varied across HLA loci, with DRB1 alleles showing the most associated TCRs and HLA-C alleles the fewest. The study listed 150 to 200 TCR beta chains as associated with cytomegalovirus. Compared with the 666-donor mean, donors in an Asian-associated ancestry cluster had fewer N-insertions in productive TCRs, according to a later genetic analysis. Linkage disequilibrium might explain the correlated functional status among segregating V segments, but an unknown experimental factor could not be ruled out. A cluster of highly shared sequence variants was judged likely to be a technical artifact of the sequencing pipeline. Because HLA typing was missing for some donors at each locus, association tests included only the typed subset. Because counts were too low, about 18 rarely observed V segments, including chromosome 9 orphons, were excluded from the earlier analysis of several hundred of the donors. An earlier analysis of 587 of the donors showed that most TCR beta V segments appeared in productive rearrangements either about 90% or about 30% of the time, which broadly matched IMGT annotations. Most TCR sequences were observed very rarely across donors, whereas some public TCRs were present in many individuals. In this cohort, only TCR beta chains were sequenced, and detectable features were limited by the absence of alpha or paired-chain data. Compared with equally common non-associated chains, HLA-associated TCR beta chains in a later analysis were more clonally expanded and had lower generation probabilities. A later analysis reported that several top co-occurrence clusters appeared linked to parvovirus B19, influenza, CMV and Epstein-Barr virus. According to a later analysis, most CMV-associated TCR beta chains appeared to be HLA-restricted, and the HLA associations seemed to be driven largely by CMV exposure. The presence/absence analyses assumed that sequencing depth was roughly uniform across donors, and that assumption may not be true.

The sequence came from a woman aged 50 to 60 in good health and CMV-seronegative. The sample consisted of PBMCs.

The DNA sequence reads TGTGCCAGCAGTTACCGGCAGGGGGCGTATCAGCCCCAGCATTTT. Its protein product is CASSYRQGAYQPQHF. Recombination joined TRBV6-6 with TRBJ1-5; 8 junctional bases match TRBD1. The CDR3 measures 15 amino acids from cysteine to phenylalanine. Of all the DNA, just the CDR3 is kept, 45 bases in frame from base 1. As encoded in the germline V gene (reference sequence), CDR1 is MNHNY while CDR2 is SVGAGI. V has 2 bases trimmed and J has 5 bases trimmed; junction bases matching no gene number 5.